This TCR beta chain was identified during a study of T cells after yellow fever vaccination. Study-wide findings and caveats: Booster samples showed a return of most primary-vaccination clones (about 97% CD4, about 87% CD8).

This clonotype has just a few counts. Antigen specificity is unknown. TCRdb redid the calling of the 5' RACE reads with MiXCR, one entry per CDR3 protein. The sample contains about 330,000 distinct CDR3 sequences, over 4% of which appear only once. This CDR3 is built from 13 residues. Germline CDR1 LNHDA, CDR2 SQIVND (reference sequence). Between the trimmed V and J ends, which lost 5 bases and 5 bases, there was a span of 10 bases. The clonotype comes from a man in his late teens or twenties who received the YFV17D yellow fever vaccine. The source material was PBMCs, sampled 5 days after the yellow fever booster vaccination. This chain links TRBV19 with TRBJ1-5; no clear D. Here the CDR3 reads CASSQQSYQPQHF. The CDR3 DNA follows: TGTGCCAGTAGTCAACAGAGTTATCAGCCCCAGCATTTT.